The T cell receptor beta chain under discussion was sequenced for a study of T cells in Graves' hyperthyroidism and ophthalmopathy. The wider study: Pretreatment peripheral blood was obtained at initial diagnosis.

Study observations and caveats: Most thyroid clonotypes expanded above 0.001 appeared in blood too. The model anticipated ophthalmopathy a median around six months pre-onset.

The CDR3 spans 14 residues. CDR1 and CDR2 from the germline V gene are MNHNS and SASEGT. The V end was cut by 6 bases, the J end by 0 bases, with 9 bases between. Template material for amplifying TCR beta CDR3 regions consisted of RNA transcripts. A set of HTBI primers served as the primers for a first-round RT-PCR of the TCR CDR3. MiXCR was run by TCRdb on the multiplex PCR reads, yielding one entry per CDR3 protein. Among over 500,000 distinct CDR3 sequences, roughly 15% were seen once, and the ten largest hold approximately 15%. As regards this clonotype: Its antigen is undetermined.

The study excluded patients with uncontrolled infection, other autoimmune disease, pregnancy or lactation. This receptor was identified in a woman aged 18-35 years with Graves' ophthalmopathy. The material sequenced was blood. The V gene is TRBV6-1, the J gene TRBJ1-3; TRBD1 might be the D (5 bases). CDR3: CASRYRSSGNTIYF. The CDR3 DNA follows: TGTGCCAGCAGATACAGGAGCTCTGGAAACACCATATATTTT.